This is a list of T cell receptor beta chains from one sample in a study of blood T cell repertoires in COVID-19. Method: immunoSEQ multiplex PCR; TCRdb's copy keeps in-frame clones and lacks some. The table records under 350,000 clones, 90% of them present only once. The source material was peripheral blood. Receptors were obtained from a woman aged 25-40 years with COVID-19, enrolled during active disease. CDR3s include the opening cysteine and the closing phenylalanine or tryptophan. Fields, in order: V gene, clone size, D gene, J gene, CDR3 protein, CDR3 DNA. D genes are given only for firm matches. Clone size is not always given. Where it is, it says once, few, many or a class for expanded clones.

TRBV30	.	TRBD1	TRBJ1-4	CAWRAPGQGSEKLFF	TGTGCCTGGAGAGCCCCGGGACAGGGTAGCGAAAAACTGTTTTTT
TRBV3-1/TRBV3-2	.	.	TRBJ1-1	CASSQGSPTEAFF	TGTGCCAGCAGCCAAGGTAGTCCCACTGAAGCTTTCTTT
TRBV7-8	.	.	TRBJ2-5	CASSLALVLQETQYF	TGTGCCAGCAGCTTAGCGCTAGTCCTCCAAGAGACCCAGTACTTC
TRBV12-3/TRBV12-4	.	TRBD1	TRBJ1-6	CASSFQGGSPLHF	TGTGCCAGCAGTTTCCAGGGGGGTTCACCCCTCCACTTT
TRBV5-1	few	.	TRBJ1-2	CASSLETRGLSGYTF	TGCGCCAGCAGCTTGGAGACCCGGGGATTGAGTGGCTACACCTTC
TRBV5-1	.	TRBD1	TRBJ2-5	CASSLARGIQETQYF	TGCGCCAGCAGCTTGGCCAGGGGGATTCAAGAGACCCAGTACTTC
TRBV28	.	TRBD1	TRBJ1-2	CASSDRGVYGYTF	TGTGCCAGCTCTGACAGGGGGGTCTATGGCTACACCTTC
TRBV5-1	once	.	TRBJ1-1	CASREQDFGYTEAFF	TGCGCCAGCAGGGAGCAGGACTTCGGGTACACTGAAGCTTTCTTT
TRBV6-2/TRBV6-3	.	TRBD1	TRBJ1-5	CASSYTGGISNQPQHF	TGTGCCAGCAGTTACACAGGGGGTATTAGCAATCAGCCCCAGCATTTT
TRBV4-2	.	.	TRBJ1-3	CASSQLHRPGLGNTIYF	TGTGCCAGCAGCCAGCTTCACCGTCCGGGTCTTGGAAACACCATATATTTT
TRBV5-6	.	.	TRBJ2-5	CASSLALNNPFQETQYF	TGTGCCAGCAGCTTGGCCCTCAACAACCCCTTCCAAGAGACCCAGTACTTC